The present T cell receptor beta chain was sequenced within a study of blood T cell repertoires in COVID-19. Study summary: PBMCs, B-cell-depleted T cells, or T cells were the source of the cDNA or gDNA that made up the material.

A single count supports this clone. Germline V gives CDR1 MNHNY, CDR2 SVGAGI (reference sequence). This CDR3 is built from 13 residues. V was clipped by 5 bases and J by 5 bases, with 12 bases between them. Clones were sequenced by immunoSEQ multiplex PCR, and TCRdb holds only the in-frame ones, with some missing. This table holds around 97,000 clones, approximately 87% found once. The chain has TRBV6-6 and TRBJ1-1; tentatively, D is TRBD1 (5 bases). The specimen sequenced was peripheral blood. This TCR came from a human donor in a cohort sampled during active COVID-19. The CDR3 loop is CASSPGLWTEAFF. CDR3 bases: TGTGCCAGCAGTCCGGGACTATGGACTGAAGCTTTCTTT.